These 23 T cell receptor beta chains were sequenced from one sample in a study of blood T cell repertoires in COVID-19. Data came from immunoSEQ multiplex PCR; TCRdb stores just in-frame clones and leaves some out. The sample records tens of thousands of clones, 70% to 80% being singletons. The sample was peripheral blood. The receptors originated from a human donor in a cohort sampled during active COVID-19.

The chain is built from TRBV9 and TRBJ2-7; tentatively, D is TRBD1 (7 bases). This CDR3 is 15 amino acids long. CDR1 and CDR2 from the germline V gene are SGDLS and YYNGEE. V lost 0 bases, J lost 6 bases, and 16 bases lay in between. The CDR3 sequence is CASSVGGGGEGEQYF. The CDR3 bases are TGTGCCAGCAGCGTAGGAGGAGGGGGCGAGGGCGAGCAGTACTTC.

The CDR3 is CASSLVSSGNQETQYF. CDR3 DNA sequence: TGTGCCAGCAGCTTGGTTTCTAGCGGGAACCAAGAGACCCAGTACTTC. The chain is built from TRBV5-6 and TRBJ2-5; TRBD2 aligns across 9 bases. The length of the CDR3 is 16 residues. CDR1 is SGHDT and CDR2 is YYEEEE in the germline V gene. V lost 0 bases, J lost 0 bases, and 3 bases stayed unmatched.

The CDR3 DNA reads as TGTGCCATCAGTGATAGGAGGGACACTGAAGCTTTCTTT. It codes for CAISDRRDTEAFF. The V call is TRBV10-3, the J call TRBJ1-1; D is uncertain. CDR3 size: 13 residues. V lost 3 bases and J lost 3, with 8 bases in between. The germline CDR1 and CDR2 sequences are ENHRY and SYGVKD.

In its sample, this clone ranks as medium-sized (0.01 to 0.1%). J is TRBJ1-5 and V is TRBV19; the D gene is possibly TRBD1 (6 bases). Germline V lookup: CDR1 LNHDA, CDR2 SQIVND (reference sequence). The CDR3 is 15 amino acids. V was clipped by 6 bases and J by 0 bases, with 12 bases between them. The CDR3: CASRTGLISNQPQHF. The CDR3 DNA reads as TGTGCCAGTAGAACAGGGTTAATTAGCAATCAGCCCCAGCATTTT.

In this sample, this clone turned up many times. The gene calls are TRBV19 and TRBJ1-2; D is uncertain. Germline CDR1 is LNHDA and CDR2 is SQIVND (reference sequence). Trimming cost V 6 bases and J 3 bases, with 11 bases left between them. The CDR3 sequence is 13 residues long. The CDR3 region is CASSSREDYGYTF. CDR3 bases: TGTGCCAGTAGCTCCCGGGAGGACTATGGCTACACCTTC.

In this sample, this clone turned up a few times. The rearrangement uses TRBV4-3 and TRBJ2-1; 8 bases map to TRBD2. The CDR3 extends over 16 amino acids. J lost 7 bases, V lost 2 bases, and 10 bases had no gene match. The V gene's germline CDR1 is LGHNA and CDR2 YSLEER. CDR3 in DNA: TGCGCCAGCAGCCAACTAGGAAGCGGGAGTGAAAATGAGCAGTTCTTC. It codes for CASSQLGSGSENEQFF.

This clone appeared once. V gene TRBV2 combines with J gene TRBJ2-3, with D possibly being TRBD2 (6 bases). This CDR3 is built from 14 residues. Trimming took off 5 bases at V and 0 bases at J, with 9 bases between the two ends. Germline V gene data show CDR1 as SNHLY and CDR2 as FYNNEI. CDR3 amino acids: CASSLLASTDTQYF. The DNA of the CDR3 is TGTGCCAGCAGTTTACTAGCTAGCACAGATACGCAGTATTTT.

J is TRBJ2-7 and V is TRBV10-3; 7 bases match TRBD1. The CDR3 totals 14 residues. Trimming took 4 bases from V and 0 from J; bases not matched to a gene: 3. Looked up from germline, CDR1 is ENHRY and CDR2 is SYGVKD. This CDR3 reads CAISGGQDSYEQYF. The DNA of the CDR3 is TGTGCCATCAGTGGTGGACAGGACTCCTACGAGCAGTACTTC.

The rearrangement uses TRBV4-1 and TRBJ2-5; 7 bases agree with TRBD2. Germline V gene sequence: CDR1 MGHRA, CDR2 YSYEKL. This CDR3 spans 16 amino acids. With 0 bases clipped from V and 3 bases from J, the junction kept 7 bases outside the gene matches. The CDR3 here is CASSQESSGAKETQYF. In nucleotides, the CDR3 is TGCGCCAGCAGCCAAGAATCTAGCGGAGCCAAAGAGACCCAGTACTTC.

CDR3 sequence reads: CASSTGANTEAFF. The CDR3 DNA reads TGTGCCAGTAGTACAGGGGCAAATACTGAAGCTTTCTTT. The chain is built from TRBV19 and TRBJ1-1; perhaps TRBD1 as D (6 bases). The V gene's germline CDR1 is LNHDA and CDR2 SQIVND (reference sequence). The CDR3 runs to 13 residues. Trimming took 4 bases from V and 5 from J, leaving 11 bases between them.

The V and J genes are TRBV18 and TRBJ2-5, with D perhaps matching TRBD1 (5 bases). Trimming removed 5 bases at V and 5 bases at J, with 9 bases between. CDR1 is KGHSH and CDR2 is LQKENI in the germline V gene. The CDR3 consists of 12 residues. The CDR3 DNA follows: TGTGCCAGCTCATCCTCAGGGGAGACCCAGTACTTC. This codes for CASSSSGETQYF. Filled out from reference TRBV18 and TRBJ2-5, the complete variable domain reads NAGVMQNPRHLVRRRGQEARLRCSPMKGHSHVYWYRQLPEEGLKFMVYLQKENIIDESGMPKERFSAEFPKEGPSILRIQQVVRGDSAAYFCASSSSGETQYFGPGTRLLVL.

This clone was counted between two and nine times. The chain's CDR3 is CASSRGGAGYGYTF. The DNA of the CDR3 is TGCGCCAGCAGCCGGGGAGGGGCAGGATATGGCTACACCTTC. The rearrangement uses TRBV4-1 and TRBJ1-2; possibly TRBD1 for D (5 bases). This CDR3 is 14 amino acids long. Germline V gives CDR1 MGHRA, CDR2 YSYEKL. V lost 4 bases, J lost 5 bases, and 14 bases lay in between.

V usage is TRBV5-1 and J usage is TRBJ2-1; the match to TRBD2 covers 9 bases. This CDR3 spans 15 amino acids. The ends lost 4 bases at V and 3 bases at J; junction bases unmatched: 5. In germline, CDR1 is SGHRS, CDR2 YFSETQ. CDR3 DNA: TGCGCCAGCAGCGGAGCGGGAGGAGGCTACAATGAGCAGTTCTTC. It specifies CASSGAGGGYNEQFF.

V usage is TRBV5-1 and J usage is TRBJ2-7; 9 bases fit TRBD1. The CDR3 is 15 residues long. CDR1 is SGHRS, CDR2 YFSETQ, per germline. V was pared by 3 bases and J by 0 bases, with 4 bases of the junction left unmatched. The CDR3 DNA reads TGCGCCAGCAGCTCAGGACAGGGGAGCTCCTACGAGCAGTACTTC. Residues: CASSSGQGSSYEQYF.

The rearrangement joins TRBV6-5 to TRBJ1-2; maybe TRBD1 (5 bases). CDR1 MNHEY and CDR2 SVGAGI come from the germline V gene. The V gene lost 5 bases and the J gene lost 6 bases, with 13 bases spanning the gap. The CDR3 extends over 13 amino acids. CDR3 in amino acids: CASSTNRRNGYTF. The DNA of the CDR3 is TGTGCCAGCAGTACCAACAGGCGTAATGGCTACACCTTC.

The chain combines TRBV29-1 with TRBJ2-3, with 9 bases lining up with TRBD2. V gave up 7 bases and J gave up 2 bases; unmatched junction bases: 7. This CDR3 spans 14 amino acids. The germline CDR1 and CDR2 sequences are SQVTM and ANQGSEA. CDR3 residues: CSALAGAPTDTQYF. CDR3 in DNA: TGCAGCGCTTTAGCGGGAGCTCCCACAGATACGCAGTATTTT.

The rearrangement joins TRBV29-1 to TRBJ2-1; D not certain. Trimming took 4 bases from V and 6 from J, leaving 10 bases between them. The CDR3 totals 12 residues. Germline CDR1 SQVTM, CDR2 ANQGSEA. The CDR3 DNA reads TGCAGCGTTGCAGGATCCAGCAATGAGCAGTTCTTC. Encoded protein: CSVAGSSNEQFF.

The J gene is TRBJ2-7, the V gene TRBV27; 10 positions match TRBD2. CDR3 length equals 14 residues. From germline, CDR1 is MNHEY and CDR2 SMNVEV (reference sequence). J gave up 7 bases and V 2 bases, and 5 bases lay outside the gene matches. The CDR3 sequence is CASSLLAGVLEQYF. As DNA, the CDR3 is TGTGCCAGCAGTTTACTAGCGGGAGTACTGGAGCAGTACTTC.

This chain uses TRBV6-1 with TRBJ2-7, with a weak D call TRBD2 (6 bases). Germline CDR1 is MNHNS and CDR2 is SASEGT. V lost 0 bases and J lost 4, with 7 bases in between. The CDR3 is 13 amino acids. This chain's CDR3 is CASSEAGRYEQYF. Written as DNA, the CDR3 is TGTGCCAGCAGTGAAGCGGGGAGGTACGAGCAGTACTTC.

The rearrangement uses TRBV6-1 and TRBJ2-1; 8 positions agree with TRBD2. Germline loops: CDR1 MNHNS, CDR2 SASEGT. This CDR3 contains 15 residues. J was trimmed by 6 bases and V by 1 base; bases with no gene match: 5. This CDR3 reads CASSEETSEANEQFF. CDR3 sequence (DNA): TGTGCCAGCAGTGAAGAGACTAGCGAAGCCAATGAGCAGTTCTTC.

The chain uses TRBV11-2 and TRBJ2-1; perhaps TRBD2 as D (6 bases). Trimming took 7 bases from V and 4 from J, leaving 11 bases between them. CDR1 is SGHAT, CDR2 FQNNGV, per germline. The CDR3 spans 13 residues. The CDR3: CASNPGEYNEQFF. CDR3 DNA sequence: TGTGCCAGCAACCCGGGGGAATACAATGAGCAGTTCTTC.

V is TRBV30 and J is TRBJ1-6; D remains ambiguous. The CDR3 spans 12 residues. CDR1 GTSNPN and CDR2 SVGIG come from the germline V gene (reference sequence). The V gene lost 5 bases and the J gene lost 8 bases, with 10 bases spanning the gap. CDR3 protein: CAWGYSDSPLHF. The CDR3 DNA follows: TGTGCCTGGGGTTACAGTGATTCACCCCTCCACTTT.

The V and J genes are TRBV19 and TRBJ2-5; 7 nucleotides line up with TRBD1. The CDR3 is 15 amino acids. Trimming cost V 4 bases and J 1 base; bases outside gene matches: 6. The germline gives CDR1 LNHDA, CDR2 SQIVND (reference sequence). The CDR3 region has the DNA TGTGCCAGTAGTAGTATCCGGACAGGCCAAGAGACCCAGTACTTC. Amino acids: CASSSIRTGQETQYF.